This T cell receptor (beta chain) was sequenced in a study of blood T cell repertoires in COVID-19. Data came from immunoSEQ multiplex PCR; TCRdb stores just in-frame clones and leaves some out. The sample has over 200,000 clones; 70% to 90% are singletons. Germline assignment: CDR1 WNHNN and CDR2 SYGVQD (reference sequence). J was trimmed by 10 bases and V by 8 bases; bases with no gene match: 13. The CDR3 loop spans 14 amino acids. A few counts support this clone. This chain joins TRBV10-1 and TRBJ1-2, with TRBD1 identical over 10 bases. The specimen was peripheral blood. The clonotype was recovered from a man aged 18 to 30 with active or convalescent COVID-19. The CDR3 protein is CASPGSGTGDDYTF. The CDR3 nucleotides read TGCGCCAGCCCTGGGAGCGGGACAGGGGATGACTACACCTTC.